This is a list of T cell receptor beta chains from one sample in a study of tumor-infiltrating lymphocytes in primary liver carcinoma. One entry per CDR3 protein results from TCRdb running MiXCR on the multiplex PCR reads. The table lists 320,000 or so distinct CDR3 sequences, 65% of them singletons. What was sequenced was peripheral blood. All receptors derive from a man aged 40-49 years with primary liver carcinoma and hepatitis B virus infection. Each CDR3 is given with its conserved first and last residue. The order of the fields is clone size, V gene, CDR3 length, D gene, J gene, CDR3 DNA, CDR3 protein. D genes are given only for firm matches. Rows may omit the clone size; those that give it use once, few, many or a size class.

many	TRBV7-9	13	-	TRBJ1-2	TGTGCCAGCAGCTTGGACAGTTTTGCGGGCTACACCTTC	CASSLDSFAGYTF
many	TRBV11-2	14	TRBD2	TRBJ2-1	TGTGCCAGCAGCCCCCGACTAGCGGGAAATGAGCAGTTCTTC	CASSPRLAGNEQFF
-	TRBV11-2	14	-	TRBJ2-5	TGTGCCGGCAGCTCACCTGAACACGGGGAGACCCAGTACTTC	CAGSSPEHGETQYF
-	TRBV10-3	16	TRBD2	TRBJ2-1	TGTGCCATCGACAGCGGGAGGGGTGGGTCCTACAATGAGCTGTTCTTC	CAIDSGRGGSYNELFF
-	TRBV29-1	13	-	TRBJ2-3	TGCAGCGTTTTACGCTGGAACACAGATACGCGGTATTTT	CSVLRWNTDTRYF
-	TRBV28	14	TRBD2	TRBJ2-7	TGTGCCAGCAGTTTAGCGGGAGTCTCCTACGAGCAGTACTTC	CASSLAGVSYEQYF
-	TRBV5-5	15	TRBD2	TRBJ2-1	TGTGCTAGCAGCCTGGGACTAGGGGGAGTGAATGAGCAGTTCTTC	CASSLGLGGVNEQFF
-	TRBV30	15	TRBD1	TRBJ1-4	TGTGCCTGGAGAGCGGGGACAGGATTTAATGAAAAACTGTTTTTT	CAWRAGTGFNEKLFF
many	TRBV4-3	15	-	TRBJ2-7	TGCGCCAGCAGCCAAGATCTGAGGGAGACCTACGAGCAGTACTTC	CASSQDLRETYEQYF
-	TRBV5-4	17	TRBD1	TRBJ1-4	TGTGCCAGCAGCTTGGGACAATCGACAGGGGGTAATGAAAAACTGTTTTTT	CASSLGQSTGGNEKLFF
few	TRBV7-8	15	-	TRBJ1-5	TGTGCCAGCAGCTTCGGGGTGGGTGGCAATCAGCCCCAGCATTTT	CASSFGVGGNQPQHF
-	TRBV4-1	16	-	TRBJ1-5	TGCGCCAGCAGCCAAGATTGGCAGGGAATTTTTCAGGCCCAGCATTTT	CASSQDWQGIFQAQHF
-	TRBV29-1	12	-	TRBJ2-6	TGCAGTGTTGACCTCGGGGCCGACGTCCTGACTTTC	CSVDLGADVLTF
few	TRBV19	15	TRBD2	TRBJ2-1	TGTGCCAGTAGTATCTGGGGGACTAGCGGGAATGCGCAGTTCTTC	CASSIWGTSGNAQFF
-	TRBV7-8	15	-	TRBJ1-3	TGTGCCAGCAGTCGATCGAGGTTCTCTGGAAACACCATATATTTT	CASSRSRFSGNTIYF
once	TRBV11-1	13	-	TRBJ2-7	TGTGACAGCAGCTCCACGGTCGTTTACGAGCAGTACTTC	CDSSSTVVYEQYF
-	TRBV28	13	-	TRBJ2-7	TGTGCCAACAGGGAGCTAGCCGCCTACGAGCAGTACTTC	CANRELAAYEQYF
few	TRBV6-5	14	-	TRBJ2-7	TGTGCCAGCAGCCGACAGGTCGGGCCAAGCGAGCAGTACTTC	CASSRQVGPSEQYF
many	TRBV5-6	16	-	TRBJ2-3	TGTGCCAGCAGCTTGGATCCTTCCTCTAGCACAGATACGCAGTATTTT	CASSLDPSSSTDTQYF
-	TRBV29-1	14	-	TRBJ2-7	TGCAGCGTCTCAGACAGAGTGAATCAGGTTGAGCAGTACTTC	CSVSDRVNQVEQYF
-	TRBV19	15	-	TRBJ1-1	TGTGCCAGTAGTACACCATCAGGCGCGAGCACTGAAGCTTTCTTT	CASSTPSGASTEAFF
-	TRBV6-1	16	-	TRBJ2-2	TGTACCAGCAGGCCCCGCGAAGGACAGACGACTGGGGAGCTGTTTTTT	CTSRPREGQTTGELFF
-	TRBV6-5	14	TRBD1	TRBJ2-3	TGTGCCAACAGTTACTCGCCAGGGGGCGATACGCAGTATTTT	CANSYSPGGDTQYF
-	TRBV28	14	TRBD1	TRBJ2-5	TGTGCCAGCAGTCATGGGTTGCAGGGACAGACCCAGAACTTC	CASSHGLQGQTQNF
once	TRBV28	15	TRBD2	TRBJ2-1	TGTGCCAGCATTCCCACGAGACTAGCGGTTAATGAGCAGTTCTTC	CASIPTRLAVNEQFF
-	TRBV11-1	17	-	TRBJ2-1	TGTGCCAGCAGCTCCGGGACGGGGGCCCTTACCTACAATAAGCAGTTCTTC	CASSSGTGALTYNKQFF
-	TRBV12-3/TRBV12-4	16	-	TRBJ2-1	TGTGCCAGCAGTTTAGAACGGGACCCCCCGGGCAATGAGCAGTTCTTC	CASSLERDPPGNEQFF
once	TRBV7-3	16	-	TRBJ2-1	TGTGCCAGCAGCTTCGTAGCGGTCCCCCCCGGCAATGAGCAGTTCTTC	CASSFVAVPPGNEQFF
-	TRBV28	14	-	TRBJ2-5	TGTGCCAGCAGTTTTAGCGGAGCCCAAGAGACCCAGTACTTC	CASSFSGAQETQYF
-	TRBV11-2	19	TRBD2	TRBJ2-2	TGCGCCAGCAGCTTAAATCGGGGCGGGAGGGCCTCGAACACCGGGGAGTTGTTTTTT	CASSLNRGGRASNTGELFF
-	TRBV6-5	18	-	TRBJ1-3	TGTGCCAGCAGTCACGGTCCGAGAACAGAGATCGCTGGAAACACCATATATTTT	CASSHGPRTEIAGNTIYF
-	TRBV29-1	14	-	TRBJ2-7	TGCAGCGTGCCAATTAAGGGTACACCTAACGAGCAGTACTTC	CSVPIKGTPNEQYF
-	TRBV12-3/TRBV12-4	14	-	TRBJ1-6	TGTGCATCTAAACTGACAGCCAATAATTCATCCCTCCACTTT	CASKLTANNSSLHF
-	TRBV6-2/TRBV6-3	11	-	TRBJ2-1	TGTACCAGCGGCGGAGCGGGTGAGGAGTTCTTC	CTSGGAGEEFF
many	TRBV7-9	13	-	TRBJ2-7	TGTGCCAGCGGTGGTTTCAGGTCCTACGAGCAGTACTTC	CASGGFRSYEQYF
many	TRBV4-2	15	-	TRBJ2-7	TGTGCCAGCAGCCAAGAGTACAGGAGCTCCTACGAGCAGTACTTC	CASSQEYRSSYEQYF
-	TRBV11-1	14	TRBD2	TRBJ2-7	TGTGCCAGCAACTGGGACCGGGAGGCCTACGATCAGTACTTC	CASNWDREAYDQYF
-	TRBV6-5	17	-	TRBJ2-1	TGTGCTTGCAGTTACTCAGCAGGGGTTGAATCCTACAATGAGCAGTTCTTC	CACSYSAGVESYNEQFF
-	TRBV12-3/TRBV12-4	18	-	TRBJ2-1	TGTGCCAGCAACCCCATGGGGGGTGTCAGGGGTTCAATTAATGAGCAGTTCTTC	CASNPMGGVRGSINEQFF
-	TRBV7-8	15	-	TRBJ1-5	TGTGCCAGCAGATTCGATCCAGGGGACAATCAGCCCCAGCATTTT	CASRFDPGDNQPQHF
-	TRBV11-1	13	-	TRBJ1-1	TGCGCCAGCAGCTTAGAGGTGAACACTGAAGCTTCCTTT	CASSLEVNTEASF
-	TRBV4-3	14	TRBD1	TRBJ2-7	TGCGCCAGCCGCCGGATGACAGGGGGCTACAAGCAGTACTTC	CASRRMTGGYKQYF
many	TRBV12-3/TRBV12-4	14	-	TRBJ1-2	TGTGCCAGCAGTTTAGCGGCGGGGGCCTATGGCTACACCTTC	CASSLAAGAYGYTF
-	TRBV19	15	TRBD2	TRBJ2-3	TGTGCCAGTAGCGTGACTAGCGGTGGCACGGATACGCAGTATTTT	CASSVTSGGTDTQYF
many	TRBV4-2	13	TRBD1	TRBJ2-1	TGTGCCAGCAGCCAAGATCTTGGGACAGCCTGTGTCTTC	CASSQDLGTACVF
once	TRBV11-2	15	-	TRBJ2-1	TGTGCCAGCAGCGTAACCTCACAGGAACACAATGAGCAGTTCTTC	CASSVTSQEHNEQFF
-	TRBV20-1	11	-	TRBJ2-3	TGCAGTGCTGTAGGGACAGATACGCAGTATTTT	CSAVGTDTQYF
many	TRBV12-3/TRBV12-4	15	-	TRBJ2-7	TGTGCCAGCAGTTTATCGGGACTGAGCTCCTACGAGCAGTACTTC	CASSLSGLSSYEQYF
-	TRBV11-2	15	TRBD1	TRBJ1-2	TGTGCCAGCAGCTTAGATGACAGGGCTTACTATGGCTGCACCTTC	CASSLDDRAYYGCTF
-	TRBV5-5	14	TRBD1	TRBJ1-5	TGTGCCAGCAGCCCCCGACAGGGAAATCAGCCCCAGCATTTT	CASSPRQGNQPQHF
few	TRBV5-4	16	TRBD1	TRBJ2-2	TGTGCCAGCAGCTTGGGACAGGGGGCCTATCTCGGGGAGCTGTTTTTT	CASSLGQGAYLGELFF
many	TRBV13	14	-	TRBJ2-7	TGTGCCAGCAGCTCCTATACTTATTCGGGCGAGCAGTACTTC	CASSSYTYSGEQYF
few	TRBV5-6	16	TRBD2	TRBJ2-1	TGTGCCAGCAGCCACCGACTAGCGGGAGGTTACAATGAGCAGTTCTTC	CASSHRLAGGYNEQFF
-	TRBV18	15	-	TRBJ2-1	TGTGCCAGCTCACCACCCAGGAGCTCCTACAGTGAGCAGTTCTTC	CASSPPRSSYSEQFF
-	TRBV11-3	14	-	TRBJ2-7	TGTGCCAGCAGCTTAGATTGGACTAACGCCGAGCAGTATTTC	CASSLDWTNAEQYF
-	TRBV4-2	13	-	TRBJ2-3	TGTGCCAGCAGCATCCAGGTGAGAGATACGCAGTATTTT	CASSIQVRDTQYF